This TCR beta chain was retrieved from a study of T cell responses to AZD1222 COVID-19 vaccine. General study results and limits: Spike-wide coverage was observed for vaccine-associated CD4 TCRs, with dominant responses at 160-218 and 743-854. Increases in Spike-specific TCR breadth and depth were seen after two AZD1222 doses.

With regard to this clone: The antigen is undetermined.

Assay: immunoSEQ multiplex PCR; the TCRdb copy retains only in-frame clones and omits some. The data show around 110,000 clones, 70% to 90% seen once. The sample in question was peripheral blood, obtained on day 0 of AZD1222 vaccination. The clonotype was recovered from an adult in good health.

The CDR3 reads CASSSDRLLFSGEQYF. The CDR3, as DNA: TGTGCCAGTAGTTCCGACAGGTTACTTTTCTCGGGAGAGCAGTACTTC. The chain recombines TRBV19 with TRBJ2-7, with D maybe TRBD1 (6 bases). The CDR3 has 16 residues. The germline V gene has CDR1 LNHDA and CDR2 SQIVND (reference sequence). The V end lost 5 bases, the J end lost 7 bases, and 24 bases lay between the germline ends. The whole variable domain, filled in from reference TRBV19 and TRBJ2-7, reads DGGITQSPKYLFRKEGQNVTLSCEQNLNHDAMYWYRQDPGQGLRLIYYSQIVNDFQKGDIAEGYSVSREKKESFPLTVTSAQKNPTAFYLCASSSDRLLFSGEQYFGPGTRLTVT.